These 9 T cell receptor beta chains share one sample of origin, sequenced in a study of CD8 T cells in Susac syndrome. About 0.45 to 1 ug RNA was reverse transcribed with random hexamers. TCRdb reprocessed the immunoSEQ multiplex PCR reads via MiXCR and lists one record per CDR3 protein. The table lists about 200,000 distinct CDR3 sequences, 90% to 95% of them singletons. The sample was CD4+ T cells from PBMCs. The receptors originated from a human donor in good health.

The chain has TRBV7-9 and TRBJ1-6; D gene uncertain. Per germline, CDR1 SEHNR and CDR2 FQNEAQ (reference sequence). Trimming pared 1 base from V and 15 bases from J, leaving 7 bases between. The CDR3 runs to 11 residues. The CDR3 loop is CASSLEHILHF. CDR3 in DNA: TGTGCCAGCAGCTTAGAACACATCCTCCACTTT.

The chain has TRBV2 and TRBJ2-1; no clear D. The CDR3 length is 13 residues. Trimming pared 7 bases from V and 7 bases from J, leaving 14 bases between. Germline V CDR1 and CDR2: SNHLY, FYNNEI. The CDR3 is CASTPNVGNEQFF. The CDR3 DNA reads TGTGCCAGCACCCCGAATGTTGGGAATGAGCAGTTCTTC. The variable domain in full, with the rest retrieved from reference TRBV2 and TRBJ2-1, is EPEVTQTPSHQVTQMGQEVILRCVPISNHLYFYWYRQILGQKVEFLVSFYNNEISEKSEIFDDQFSVERPDGSNFTLKIRSTKLEDSAMYFCASTPNVGNEQFFGPGTRLTVL.

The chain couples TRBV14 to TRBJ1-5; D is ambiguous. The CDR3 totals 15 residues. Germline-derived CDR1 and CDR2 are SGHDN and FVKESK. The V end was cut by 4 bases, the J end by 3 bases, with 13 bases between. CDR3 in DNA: TGTGCCAGCAGCCCTTCGTCCGGTTACAATCAGCCCCAGCATTTT. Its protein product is CASSPSSGYNQPQHF.

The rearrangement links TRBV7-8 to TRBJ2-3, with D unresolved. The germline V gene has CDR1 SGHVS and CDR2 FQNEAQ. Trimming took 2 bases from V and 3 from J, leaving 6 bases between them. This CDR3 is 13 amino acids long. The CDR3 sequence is CASSLSWTDTQYF. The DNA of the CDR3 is TGTGCCAGCAGCTTATCGTGGACAGATACGCAGTATTTT.

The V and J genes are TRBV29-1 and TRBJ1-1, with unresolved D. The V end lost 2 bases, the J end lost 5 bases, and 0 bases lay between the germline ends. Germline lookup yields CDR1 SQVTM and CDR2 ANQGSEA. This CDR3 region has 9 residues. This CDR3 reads CSVETEAFF. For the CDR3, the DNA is TGCAGCGTTGAAACTGAAGCTTTCTTT.

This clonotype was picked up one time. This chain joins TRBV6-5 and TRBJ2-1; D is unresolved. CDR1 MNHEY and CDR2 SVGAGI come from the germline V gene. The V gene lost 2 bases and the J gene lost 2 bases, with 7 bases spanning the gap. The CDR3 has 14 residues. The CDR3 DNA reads TGTGCCAGCAGTTACGGGCAGACCTACAATGAGCAGTTCTTC. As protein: CASSYGQTYNEQFF.

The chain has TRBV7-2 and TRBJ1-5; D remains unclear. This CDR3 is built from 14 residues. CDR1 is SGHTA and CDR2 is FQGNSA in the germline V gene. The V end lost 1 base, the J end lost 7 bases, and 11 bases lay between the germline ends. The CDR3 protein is CASSLERWGQPQHF. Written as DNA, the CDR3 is TGTGCCAGCAGCTTAGAGAGATGGGGACAGCCCCAGCATTTT. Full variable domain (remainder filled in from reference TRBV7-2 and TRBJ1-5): GAGVSQSPSNKVTEKGKDVELRCDPISGHTALYWYRQSLGQGLEFLIYFQGNSAPDKSGLPSDRFSAERTGGSVSTLTIQRTQQEDSAVYLCASSLERWGQPQHFGDGTRLSIL.

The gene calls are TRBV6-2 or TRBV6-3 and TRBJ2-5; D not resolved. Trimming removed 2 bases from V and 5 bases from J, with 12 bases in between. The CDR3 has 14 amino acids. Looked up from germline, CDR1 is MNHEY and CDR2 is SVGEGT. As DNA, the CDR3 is TGTGCCAGCAGTTACGCAGGAAGCGAGGAGACCCAGTACTTC. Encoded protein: CASSYAGSEETQYF.

This CDR3 reads CSAMWGASNTGELFF. As DNA, the CDR3 is TGCAGTGCTATGTGGGGGGCATCGAACACCGGGGAGCTGTTTTTT. The chain is built from TRBV20-1 and TRBJ2-2, with D perhaps assigned TRBD1 or TRBD2 (6 bases each). This CDR3 is 15 amino acids long. Germline V gene lookup returns CDR1 DFQATT and CDR2 SNEGSKA (reference sequence). The V and J ends lost 4 bases and 0 bases respectively, with 12 bases between them.